The 8 T cell receptor beta chains given below trace back to one sample, sequenced in a study of beta chain features in type 1 diabetes. Study-wide findings and caveats: Type 1 diabetes patients had TCRB CDR3s that were shorter (moderately but significantly so) in all four CD4+ subsets.

Investigators reverse transcribed all isolated RNA, so they sequenced expressed TCRB transcripts. Assay: immunoSEQ multiplex PCR; the TCRdb copy retains only in-frame clones and omits some. Here the sample spans more than 550,000 clones, more than 13% being singletons. These TCRs are of unknown antigen specificity. Sequencing input: naive CD4+ T cells from blood. The source is a man aged 18-30 years with type 1 diabetes.

The chain carries TRBV4-1 and TRBJ1-2; D is unresolved. There are 17 residues in the CDR3. Trimming shortened V by 0 bases and J by 4 bases, and 18 bases separated the two germline ends. Germline loops: CDR1 MGHRA, CDR2 YSYEKL. DNA for the CDR3: TGCGCCAGCAGCCAAGATCAAAAGACCCGGCGGACCTATGGCTACACCTTC. It is translated as CASSQDQKTRRTYGYTF.

The chain couples TRBV11-2 to TRBJ1-1; D not resolved. Germline values: CDR1 SGHAT, CDR2 FQNNGV. Trimming removed 5 bases at V and 1 base at J, with 11 bases between. CDR3 length equals 14 residues. DNA of the CDR3: TGTGCCAGCAGCCTAACGGGGAGGAACACTGAAGCTTTCTTT. This codes for CASSLTGRNTEAFF.

The rearrangement links TRBV18 to TRBJ2-2; a weak D match, TRBD2 (6 bases). The CDR3 has 13 residues. Trimming stripped 3 bases from V and 4 bases from J, with 6 bases between. Germline CDR1 is KGHSH and CDR2 is LQKENI. The CDR3 loop is CASSPEGTGELFF. CDR3 in DNA: TGTGCCAGCTCACCGGAGGGCACCGGGGAGCTGTTTTTT.

This clone has a handful of counts. V gene TRBV5-6 combines with J gene TRBJ2-3; D may be TRBD1 or TRBD2 (5 bases each). Between the trimmed V and J ends, which lost 1 base and 6 bases, there was a span of 12 bases. Germline assignment: CDR1 SGHDT and CDR2 YYEEEE. This CDR3 has 14 residues. The CDR3 loop reads CASSLSGTPDTQYF. The CDR3 nucleotides read TGTGCCAGCAGCTTGTCCGGGACCCCGGATACGCAGTATTTT.

The chain uses TRBV29-1 and TRBJ2-3; 8 bases match TRBD2. The CDR3 has 13 amino acids. Germline CDR1 reads SQVTM; CDR2 reads ANQGSEA. V dropped 5 bases and J dropped 6; count of bases not matched to a gene: 7. The DNA of the CDR3 is TGCAGCGTTACGACTAGCGCTAGCGATACGCAGTATTTT. Amino acids: CSVTTSASDTQYF.

This clone was seen a handful of times. The J gene is TRBJ1-1, the V gene TRBV5-4; 8 nucleotides agree with TRBD1. This CDR3 region has 12 residues. In germline, CDR1 is SGHNT, CDR2 YYREEE (reference sequence). V shed 4 bases, J shed 9 bases, and the junction held 5 bases outside the gene matches. The CDR3 coding sequence is TGTGCCAGCAGCCTGGACAGGGTAAAAGCTTTCTTT. This translates into CASSLDRVKAFF.

A note on this clone: Additional DNA sequences in this sample encode the identical CDR3. The V and J genes are TRBV7-3 and TRBJ2-1; D call uncertain. V was pared by 0 bases and J by 7 bases, with 4 bases between. The CDR3 consists of 12 residues. Germline V CDR1 and CDR2: SGHTA, FQGTGA. This CDR3 is CASSLTGNEQFF. DNA for the CDR3: TGTGCCAGCAGCTTAACGGGGAATGAGCAGTTCTTC.

In this sample, this clone turned up a few times. The chain has TRBV6-5 and TRBJ2-1; 11 positions agree with TRBD2. CDR3 size: 15 residues. Per the germline V gene, CDR1 is MNHEY and CDR2 is SVGAGI. The J segment lost 7 bases and the V segment lost 6 bases, leaving 8 bases of the junction unmatched. The CDR3 loop reads CASRILAGVLNEQFF. The DNA for the CDR3 is TGTGCCAGCAGAATACTAGCGGGAGTTTTAAATGAGCAGTTCTTC.